The 4 T cell receptor beta chains given below trace back to one sample, sequenced in a study of blood T cell repertoires in COVID-19 (dated by TCRdb to 2018 to 2021). Library creation used the immunoSEQ multiplex PCR assay. As stored in TCRdb, this immuneACCESS dataset retains in-frame rearrangements with V and J assigned. A fraction of the clones does not appear; measured against another copy, unresolved V genes explain less than half of the discrepancy, and the remainder lacks a known reason. The sample has approximately 120,000 clones on record, around 81% of them singletons. The top ten hold more than 4% of the sample. The sequencing input was peripheral blood. The receptors come from a human donor in a cohort sampled during active or convalescent COVID-19.

There are a few counts of this clone. The rearrangement links TRBV6-6 to TRBJ2-2, with D uncertain. Trimming shortened V by 0 bases and J by 0 bases, and 5 bases separated the two germline ends. Per germline, CDR1 MNHNY and CDR2 SVGAGI (reference sequence). This CDR3 has 15 residues. CDR3 nucleotide sequence: TGTGCCAGCAGTTACTCGAGGACGAACACCGGGGAGCTGTTTTTT. Protein sequence: CASSYSRTNTGELFF.

This chain connects TRBV10-3 to TRBJ2-5; D gene ambiguous. The CDR3 covers 11 residues. In germline, CDR1 is ENHRY, CDR2 SYGVKD. V gave up 6 bases and J gave up 2 bases, with 4 bases separating them. The CDR3 reads CAISYQETQYF. The CDR3 nucleotides read TGTGCCATCAGCTATCAAGAGACCCAGTACTTC.

The sample holds many counts of this clone. This chain uses TRBV5-1 with TRBJ1-2, with TRBD1 matching 8 bases. The CDR3 totals 14 residues. The germline gives CDR1 SGHRS, CDR2 YFSETQ. V lost 3 bases and J lost 1; bases outside the gene matches: 2. The CDR3 spells CASSWTGSNYGYTF. DNA for the CDR3: TGCGCCAGCAGCTGGACAGGGAGTAACTATGGCTACACCTTC. The full variable domain, in which reference TRBV5-1 and TRBJ1-2 provide the parts outside the CDR3, is KAGVTQTPRYLIKTRGQQVTLSCSPISGHRSVSWYQQTPGQGLQFLFEYFSETQRNKGNFPGRFSGRQFSNSRSEMNVSTLELGDSALYLCASSWTGSNYGYTFGSGTRLTVV.

J is TRBJ1-5 and V is TRBV19; the match to TRBD1 covers 7 bases. Losses at the gene ends were 5 bases for V and 3 bases for J; bases not matched to a gene: 7. Germline CDR1 is LNHDA and CDR2 is SQIVND (reference sequence). This CDR3 is built from 15 residues. The CDR3 DNA sequence: TGTGCCAGTAGTCGGGACAGTGTTAACAATCAGCCCCAGCATTTT. Protein product: CASSRDSVNNQPQHF. Looking up the rest from reference TRBV19 and TRBJ1-5 gives the full variable domain: DGGITQSPKYLFRKEGQNVTLSCEQNLNHDAMYWYRQDPGQGLRLIYYSQIVNDFQKGDIAEGYSVSREKKESFPLTVTSAQKNPTAFYLCASSRDSVNNQPQHFGDGTRLSIL.